This T cell receptor beta chain was obtained from a study of control samples from healthy donors and cancer patients. The assay was immunoSEQ multiplex PCR, and TCRdb's table has in-frame clones only and misses some. The sample has under 130,000 clones, around four fifths seen once; the top ten hold roughly 13%. Sequencing was done on a sample of blood. This receptor was taken from a woman aged 50 to 60 in good health.

The CDR3 DNA is TGTGCCAGCAGTTATTATGTGGGATCTTCTGGAAACACCATATATTTT. This encodes CASSYYVGSSGNTIYF. The V call is TRBV6-5, the J call TRBJ1-3; D call uncertain. V lost 3 bases and J 1 base, leaving 13 bases between the germline ends. Germline V CDR1 and CDR2: MNHEY, SVGAGI. CDR3 length equals 16 residues.